This record looks at one TCR beta chain sequence and its context. The antigen is undetermined. Patients had received no treatment within the previous three months. The protocol was immunoSEQ multiplex PCR, while the TCRdb copy is restricted to in-frame clones and leaves out a portion. The sample yields about 42,000 clones, about 90% seen once. The sample comes from a study of resident and recirculating memory T cells in vitiligo. Study details: Each patient gave two lesional and two nonlesional epidermal shave biopsies, plus PBMCs. Study-level results: TCR sequences were not conserved across biopsy sites or patients. No unique dominant TCR clone was found in vitiligo lesions.

The trim removed 8 bases at V and 7 bases at J, leaving 3 bases unmatched. Germline V CDR1 and CDR2: SGHTA, FQGNSA. This CDR3 spans 12 amino acids. This chain connects TRBV7-2 to TRBJ2-2, with 8 bases matching TRBD2. The sequence came from a male donor with vitiligo. Sequenced sample: blood. The chain's CDR3 is CASAGGGGELFF. The CDR3 region has the DNA TGTGCCAGCGCGGGGGGCGGCGGGGAGCTGTTTTTT.